This T cell receptor beta chain comes out of a study of control samples from healthy donors and cancer patients (dated by TCRdb to 2019 to 2021). Turning to this clone: What antigen it recognizes has not been identified. No much larger clone is present one base from it, and per-base qualities are unavailable.

The CDR3 starts with the cysteine, ends with the phenylalanine, and has 13 residues. Only the CDR3 region is kept as DNA, spanning 39 bases read in frame from base 1. CDR1 and CDR2 are drawn from the germline V gene: SGHTA, FQGTGA. V lost 4 bases and J lost 1 base; the stretch between them is 7 bases long. Receptor amplification or capture employed the immunoSEQ multiplex PCR assay. TCRdb holds this immuneACCESS table with in-frame rearrangements only. Some clones are missing; in checked studies, unresolved V genes explain under half, and the rest has no known cause. This sample has approximately 50,000 clones in its table, and 95% of those were observed once. The top ten constitute roughly 2.3% of the sample.

The TCR was taken from a man aged 30-40 years in good health. Specimen: blood. The receptor chain draws on TRBV7-3 and TRBJ1-1, with a tentative D gene TRBD1 over 5 matching bases. The DNA reads as follows: TGTGCCAGCAGCTCGGGACCGAACACTGAAGCTTTCTTT. This yields the protein CASSSGPNTEAFF.